This T cell receptor gamma chain was recorded in a study of Vδ1+ human thymocytes. Study-level results: Thymic TRG and TRD repertoires appeared highly polyclonal. Donors shared many TRG clonotypes but few TRD clonotypes.

With respect to this clone: The antigen is unknown.

There are 10 residues in the CDR3. The V gene end was trimmed by 2 bases and the J gene end by 11 bases; junction bases not matched to a gene: 3. Germline V CDR1 and CDR2: EGSTGY, YDSYTSSV. Sequences come from RNA converted to cDNA by reverse transcription. Pooled V-gene forward primers with one constant-region reverse primer generated the CDR3 amplicons by multiplex PCR. TCRdb reprocessed the multiplex PCR reads using CATT. In the table there are about 22,000 gamma-chain clones, roughly an eighth of which are singletons. The specimen was Vdelta1+ gamma-delta thymocytes from the thymus. Subset indicated: FACS-sorted CD3+ TCRalphabeta- TCRVdelta1+ TCRVdelta2- thymocytes. The chain recombines TRGV4 with TRGJ1 or TRGJ2. The clonotype comes from a child in the first two years of life who had congenital heart surgery. CDR3 nucleotide sequence: TGTGCCACCTGGGATGCCGAGAAACTCTTT. Amino acid sequence: CATWDAEKLF.